This is a list of T cell receptor beta chains from one sample in a study of blood T cell repertoires in COVID-19. Assay: immunoSEQ multiplex PCR; the TCRdb copy retains only in-frame clones and omits some. Here the sample spans nearly 200,000 clones, around 85% being singletons. Sequencing was done on a sample of peripheral blood. The source of these receptors is a woman in her 70s with acute or convalescent COVID-19. Both conserved end residues are part of each CDR3. Each record gives: J gene, D gene, V gene, clone size, CDR3 DNA, CDR3 protein. The D gene is left open where the match is weak. Only some rows state a clone size, as once, few, many or a class for expanded clones.

J: TRBJ2-7; D: .; V: TRBV27; size: .; DNA: TGTGCCAGCAGTTTATCCACTTATTCTCCCGAGCAGTACTTC; CDR3: CASSLSTYSPEQYF
J: TRBJ2-5; D: .; V: TRBV6-5; size: .; DNA: TGTGCCAGCAGTTCAGCGGGTGAAGAGACCCAGTACTTC; CDR3: CASSSAGEETQYF
J: TRBJ1-2; D: TRBD1; V: TRBV12-5; size: .; DNA: TGTGCTAGTGGTCCCCCGGGACAGGGGGCTTATGGCTACACCTTC; CDR3: CASGPPGQGAYGYTF
J: TRBJ1-2; D: TRBD1; V: TRBV5-1; size: .; DNA: TGCGCCAGCAGCGCCGGGAGCCTCGGTATCCCGCAGGGGGAATATGGCTACACCTTC; CDR3: CASSAGSLGIPQGEYGYTF
J: TRBJ1-1; D: .; V: TRBV5-1; size: .; DNA: TGCGCCAGCAGCCTCCCGGGACAAATGAACACTGAAGCTTTCTTT; CDR3: CASSLPGQMNTEAFF
J: TRBJ1-2; D: .; V: TRBV3-1/TRBV3-2; size: .; DNA: TGTGCCATCCCGGGTACTAACTATGGCTACACCTTC; CDR3: CAIPGTNYGYTF
J: TRBJ2-3; D: .; V: TRBV24-1; size: .; DNA: TGTGCCACCAACGGACAGTCAGATTTCGGCGCAGATACGCAGTATTTT; CDR3: CATNGQSDFGADTQYF
J: TRBJ1-5; D: .; V: TRBV15; size: few; DNA: TGTGCCACCAGCAGAGATCGGGGTTATCAGCCCCAGCATTTT; CDR3: CATSRDRGYQPQHF
J: TRBJ1-2; D: .; V: TRBV5-1; size: .; DNA: TGCGCCAGCAGCTCTCAGTCGAATGGCTACACCTTC; CDR3: CASSSQSNGYTF
J: TRBJ1-1; D: .; V: TRBV7-2; size: .; DNA: TGTGCCAGCAGCTTCCGGGGTGCTGAGACTGAAGCTTTCTTT; CDR3: CASSFRGAETEAFF
J: TRBJ1-1; D: TRBD1; V: TRBV19; size: .; DNA: TGTGCCAGTAGTATAGTTAAGCGGACAGGGCCCATGAACACTGAAGCTTTCTTT; CDR3: CASSIVKRTGPMNTEAFF
J: TRBJ1-4; D: .; V: TRBV6-5; size: once; DNA: TGTGCCAGCAGTTACTCGACGGAGGGACGTGGGAAACTGTTTTTT; CDR3: CASSYSTEGRGKLFF